Listed below are T cell receptor beta chains from one sample, sequenced in a study of shared clonotypes between healthy human individuals. Profiling relied on immunoSEQ multiplex PCR, and the TCRdb table lists in-frame clones only, not all of them. The sample has over 2 million clones, about 90% seen once. Sequencing was performed on naive CD4+ T cells from PBMCs. The receptors shown here come from a man younger than 35 in good health. Some clones in this sample may be carry-over from other donors' samples. Both conserved end residues are part of each CDR3. Each record gives: clone size, J gene, D gene, V gene, CDR3 protein, CDR3 DNA. D genes are given only for firm matches. Clone size is not always given. Where it is, it says once, few, many or a class for expanded clones.

abundance: .
j_gene: TRBJ1-2
d_gene: .
v_gene: TRBV6-5
CDR3aa: CASRAPRAADYGYTF
CDR3nt: TGTGCCAGCAGAGCTCCGCGGGCAGCAGACTATGGCTACACCTTC

abundance: .
j_gene: TRBJ2-4
d_gene: .
v_gene: TRBV7-2
CDR3aa: CASSLGRTKNIQYF
CDR3nt: TGTGCCAGCAGCTTAGGACGTACCAAAAACATTCAGTACTTC

abundance: .
j_gene: TRBJ1-1
d_gene: TRBD1
v_gene: TRBV18
CDR3aa: CASSPLGQGGGNTEAFF
CDR3nt: TGTGCCAGCTCACCTCTGGGACAGGGAGGTGGGAACACTGAAGCTTTCTTT

abundance: once
j_gene: TRBJ2-3
d_gene: TRBD1
v_gene: TRBV15
CDR3aa: CATSRDAGQGTDTQYF
CDR3nt: TGTGCCACCAGCAGAGATGCGGGACAGGGAACAGATACGCAGTATTTT

abundance: .
j_gene: TRBJ2-1
d_gene: .
v_gene: TRBV6-6
CDR3aa: CATTGNSYNEQFF
CDR3nt: TGTGCCACTACAGGAAACTCCTACAATGAGCAGTTCTTC

abundance: .
j_gene: TRBJ2-7
d_gene: .
v_gene: TRBV5-6
CDR3aa: CASSSTDYEQYF
CDR3nt: TGTGCCAGCAGCTCGACTGATTACGAGCAGTACTTC

abundance: .
j_gene: TRBJ2-7
d_gene: TRBD1
v_gene: TRBV10-3
CDR3aa: CAISGRQGSGHGNEQYF
CDR3nt: TGTGCCATCAGTGGGCGACAGGGGTCTGGGCACGGAAACGAGCAGTACTTC

abundance: .
j_gene: TRBJ2-7
d_gene: .
v_gene: TRBV6-1
CDR3aa: CASMGGGVSYEQYF
CDR3nt: TGTGCCAGCATGGGAGGGGGCGTTAGCTACGAGCAGTACTTC

abundance: .
j_gene: TRBJ2-3
d_gene: TRBD2
v_gene: TRBV9
CDR3aa: CASSAREGSTDTQYF
CDR3nt: TGTGCCAGCAGCGCTCGGGAGGGTAGCACAGATACGCAGTATTTT

abundance: .
j_gene: TRBJ2-7
d_gene: .
v_gene: TRBV29-1
CDR3aa: CSVEDRIYEQYF
CDR3nt: TGCAGCGTTGAGGACAGAATCTACGAGCAGTACTTC

abundance: .
j_gene: TRBJ2-5
d_gene: TRBD2
v_gene: TRBV6-1
CDR3aa: CASSEIWTSGTKETQYF
CDR3nt: TGTGCCAGCAGTGAAATATGGACTAGCGGGACCAAAGAGACCCAGTACTTC